Each of the 18 T cell receptor beta chains below was sequenced from the same sample in a study of human T cells and chemical hapten exposure. Each CDR3 protein gets one entry after TCRdb re-called the RACE reads with MiXCR. The top ten hold more than 0.95% of the sample, which has 250,000 to 300,000 distinct CDR3 sequences, over 7.5% seen once. Time point described: pre-sensitization, week 0. Sample treatment: therapeutic diphenylcyclopropenone sensitization with weekly scalp DPC. The sample here was whole blood, taken in connection with sensitization to the hapten diphenylcyclopropenone (DPC). The source is a man aged 18-30 years with alopecia areata. Some clones in this sample may be carry-over from other donors' samples.

The V and J genes are TRBV18 and TRBJ2-7, with D possibly TRBD2 on 5 matching bases. Between the trimmed V and J ends, which lost 2 bases and 3 bases, there was a span of 14 bases. The CDR3 covers 15 residues. CDR1 KGHSH and CDR2 LQKENI come from the germline V gene. The CDR3 region is CASSPMSDSLYEQYF. DNA of the CDR3: TGTGCCAGCTCACCAATGTCGGACTCCCTCTACGAGCAGTACTTC. The whole variable domain, filled in from reference TRBV18 and TRBJ2-7, reads NAGVMQNPRHLVRRRGQEARLRCSPMKGHSHVYWYRQLPEEGLKFMVYLQKENIIDESGMPKERFSAEFPKEGPSILRIQQVVRGDSAAYFCASSPMSDSLYEQYFGPGTRLTVT.

CDR3 protein: CASSQDFHLGDETQYF. CDR3 nucleotides: TGTGCCAGCAGCCAAGATTTTCATCTCGGGGACGAGACCCAGTACTTC. The chain is built from TRBV3-1 and TRBJ2-5; D assignment may be TRBD1 or TRBD2 (5 bases each). V lost 0 bases, J lost 5 bases, and 16 bases lay in between. The CDR3 spans 16 residues. CDR1 is LGHDT, CDR2 YNNKEL, per germline (reference sequence).

The CDR3 DNA sequence: TGTGCCAGCAGCCCTCTCGAGAGCTACGATACGCAGTATTTT. Protein product: CASSPLESYDTQYF. The chain joins TRBV7-9 to TRBJ2-3; D uncertain. Trimming removed 5 bases at V and 6 bases at J, with 15 bases between. The CDR3 is made up of 14 amino acids. Germline lookup yields CDR1 SEHNR and CDR2 FQNEAQ (reference sequence). Using reference TRBV7-9 and TRBJ2-3 for the parts outside the CDR3, the full variable domain is DTGVSQNPRHKITKRGQNVTFRCDPISEHNRLYWYRQTLGQGPEFLTYFQNEAQLEKSRLLSDRFSAERPKGSFSTLEIQRTEQGDSAMYLCASSPLESYDTQYFGPGTRLTVL.

This chain links TRBV3-1 with TRBJ2-3, with D tentatively TRBD1 or TRBD2 (6 bases each). Trimming stripped 9 bases from V and 6 bases from J, with 10 bases between. The CDR3 length is 11 residues. The germline gives CDR1 LGHDT, CDR2 YNNKEL (reference sequence). CDR3 sequence (DNA): TGTGCCAGTCGAGGGGGGGATACGCAGTATTTT. It translates to CASRGGDTQYF.

This clonotype has only a few counts. The chain links TRBV20-1 to TRBJ2-1; D possibly corresponds to TRBD2 (7 bases). V was cut by 1 base and J by 5 bases, with 12 bases left in between. From germline, CDR1 is DFQATT and CDR2 SNEGSKA (reference sequence). CDR3 length: 14 amino acids. CDR3 amino acids: CSARGGGLDNEQFF. As DNA, the CDR3 is TGCAGTGCTAGAGGGGGGGGCCTAGACAATGAGCAGTTCTTC.

This clonotype was seen a few times. The rearrangement uses TRBV5-1 and TRBJ2-5, with a weak D call TRBD1 (6 bases). Germline V lookup: CDR1 SGHRS, CDR2 YFSETQ. V dropped 0 bases and J dropped 3 bases, with 12 bases sitting between them. The CDR3 consists of 15 residues. In nucleotides, the CDR3 is TGCGCCAGCAGCTTGGATACAGGGATGAAAGAGACCCAGTACTTC. This codes for CASSLDTGMKETQYF. Full variable domain (rest looked up from reference TRBV5-1 and TRBJ2-5): KAGVTQTPRYLIKTRGQQVTLSCSPISGHRSVSWYQQTPGQGLQFLFEYFSETQRNKGNFPGRFSGRQFSNSRSEMNVSTLELGDSALYLCASSLDTGMKETQYFGPGTRLLVL.

This clonotype was counted between two and nine times. The chain carries TRBV20-1 and TRBJ2-3, with TRBD2 identical over 10 bases. Germline V gene sequence: CDR1 DFQATT, CDR2 SNEGSKA (reference sequence). CDR3 size: 13 residues. Trimming cost V 7 bases and J 3 bases; bases outside gene matches: 4. The CDR3 loop is CSGGTSVTDTQYF. CDR3 nucleotide sequence: TGCAGTGGCGGGACTAGCGTGACAGATACGCAGTATTTT.

The chain couples TRBV6-6 to TRBJ2-3, with TRBD1 matching over 8 bases. The germline CDR1 and CDR2 sequences are MNHNY and SVGAGI (reference sequence). The CDR3 loop spans 17 amino acids. J gave up 4 bases and V 0 bases, and 9 bases lay outside the gene matches. The CDR3 sequence: CASSYSPIGQGADTQYF. The CDR3 DNA is TGTGCCAGCAGTTACTCGCCCATTGGACAGGGCGCAGATACGCAGTATTTT.

In this sample, this clonotype turned up a few times. V gene TRBV6-5 combines with J gene TRBJ2-7; 7 bases line up with TRBD1. CDR3 length: 18 residues. The junction had 18 bases not matched to a gene; V was cut back by 2 bases and J by 5 bases. CDR1 MNHEY and CDR2 SVGAGI come from the germline V gene. CDR3 in amino acids: CASSYGDGTAGLGDEQYF. As DNA, the CDR3 is TGTGCCAGCAGTTACGGGGATGGGACAGCCGGTTTAGGGGACGAGCAGTACTTC.

This chain joins TRBV7-9 and TRBJ1-6, with a possible D match to TRBD1 (5 bases). V lost 5 bases, J lost 9 bases, and 8 bases lay in between. Per germline, CDR1 SEHNR and CDR2 FQNEAQ (reference sequence). CDR3 length: 12 residues. CDR3 amino acids: CASSKDTSPLHF. The CDR3 DNA is TGTGCCAGCAGCAAGGACACTTCACCCCTCCACTTT.

This sequence joins TRBV4-3 and TRBJ2-1, with 8 bases that match TRBD2. This CDR3 has 17 amino acids. Unmatched junction bases numbered 11, after V lost 0 bases and J lost 7 bases. Germline V lookup: CDR1 LGHNA, CDR2 YSLEER. The chain's CDR3 is CASSQDLRGGLSNEQFF. In DNA form, the CDR3 reads TGCGCCAGCAGCCAAGATCTCCGGGGGGGCCTTAGTAATGAGCAGTTCTTC.

The V call is TRBV6-5, the J call TRBJ2-3, with D maybe TRBD2 (5 bases). V shed 2 bases and J shed 4 bases, with 13 bases lying between them. Germline CDR1 MNHEY, CDR2 SVGAGI. The CDR3 is 15 residues long. In DNA, the CDR3 is TGTGCCAGCAGTTACGAGGTAGCGACTGCAGATACGCAGTATTTT. This sequence encodes CASSYEVATADTQYF.

This clonotype was counted between two and nine times. The junction does not match germline at one end; this may be a read error. This sequence joins TRBV15 and TRBJ1-1; D might be TRBD1 (6 bases). The CDR3 spans 16 residues. The V gene's germline CDR1 is LNHNV and CDR2 YYDKDF (reference sequence). The CDR3 protein is CATRRGASTGYTEAFF. The DNA for the CDR3 is TGTGCCACCAGAAGAGGGGCTTCCACAGGGTACACTGAAGCTTTCTTT.

The chain recombines TRBV10-2 with TRBJ2-7; tentative D call: TRBD1 (5 bases). The CDR3 runs to 14 residues. CDR1 and CDR2 (germline): WSHSY, SAAADI. Trimming stripped 6 bases from V and 1 base from J, with 13 bases between. The CDR3 here is CASRFRAFSYEQYF. CDR3 nucleotides: TGCGCCAGCAGGTTCAGGGCCTTTTCCTACGAGCAGTACTTC.

This clonotype appeared many times. V gene TRBV10-3 combines with J gene TRBJ2-2; 7 positions agree with TRBD2. Trimming took 6 bases from V and 5 from J; bases not matched to a gene: 0. CDR1 is ENHRY and CDR2 is SYGVKD in the germline V gene. CDR3 size: 12 residues. Here the CDR3 reads CAISGGTGELFF. The CDR3 coding sequence is TGTGCCATCAGCGGGGGGACCGGGGAGCTGTTTTTT.

This clonotype was counted only a few times. V gene TRBV20-1 combines with J gene TRBJ1-5; TRBD1 matches 7 bases. Germline values: CDR1 DFQATT, CDR2 SNEGSKA (reference sequence). The CDR3 length is 15 residues. Losses at the gene ends were 0 bases for V and 9 bases for J; bases not matched to a gene: 11. In DNA, the CDR3 is TGCAGTGCTAGAGAGAGGGACAGCCGACAGGGGCCCCAGCATTTT. It specifies CSARERDSRQGPQHF.

This clonotype was observed a few times. The rearrangement links TRBV11-2 to TRBJ1-3; the D is unclear. CDR3 length: 17 residues. Per germline, CDR1 SGHAT and CDR2 FQNNGV. Trimming pared 1 base from V and 0 bases from J, leaving 13 bases between. The CDR3 bases are TGTGCCAGCAGCTTAGTCCTGGACCCTACCTCTGGAAACACCATATATTTT. This encodes CASSLVLDPTSGNTIYF.

At least ten counts were recorded for this clonotype. The V call is TRBV20-1, the J call TRBJ1-5; 10 positions agree with TRBD1. This CDR3 is 14 amino acids long. From germline, CDR1 is DFQATT and CDR2 SNEGSKA (reference sequence). V lost 3 bases, J lost 5 bases, and 4 bases stayed unmatched. The CDR3 DNA reads TGCAGTGCTAGGGGCGACAGGGGGCATCAGCCCCAGCATTTT. This gives the protein CSARGDRGHQPQHF.